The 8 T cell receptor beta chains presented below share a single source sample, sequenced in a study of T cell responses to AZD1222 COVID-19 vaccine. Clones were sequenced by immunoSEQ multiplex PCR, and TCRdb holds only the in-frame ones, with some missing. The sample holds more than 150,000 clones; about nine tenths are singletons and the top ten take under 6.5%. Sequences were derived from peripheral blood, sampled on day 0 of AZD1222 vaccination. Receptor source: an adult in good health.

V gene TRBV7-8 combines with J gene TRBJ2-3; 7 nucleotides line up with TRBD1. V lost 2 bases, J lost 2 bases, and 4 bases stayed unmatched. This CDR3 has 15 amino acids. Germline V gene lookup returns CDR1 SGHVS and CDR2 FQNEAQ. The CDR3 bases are TGTGCCAGCAGCTTAAGACAGGGCTACACAGATACGCAGTATTTT. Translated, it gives CASSLRQGYTDTQYF.

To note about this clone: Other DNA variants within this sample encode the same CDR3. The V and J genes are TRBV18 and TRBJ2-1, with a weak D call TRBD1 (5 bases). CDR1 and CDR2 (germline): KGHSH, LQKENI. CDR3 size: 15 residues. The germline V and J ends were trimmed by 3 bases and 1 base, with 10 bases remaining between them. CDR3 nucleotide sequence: TGTGCCAGCTCACCGGGGCAGGGATCCTACAATGAGCAGTTCTTC. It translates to CASSPGQGSYNEQFF.

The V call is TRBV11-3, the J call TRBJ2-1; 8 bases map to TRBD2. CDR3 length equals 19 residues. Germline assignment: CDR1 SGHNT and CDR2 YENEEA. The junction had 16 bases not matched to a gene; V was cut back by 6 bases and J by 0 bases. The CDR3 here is CASSRRGDSGGVSYNEQFF. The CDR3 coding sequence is TGTGCCAGCAGTCGCCGGGGAGACAGCGGGGGAGTCTCCTACAATGAGCAGTTCTTC.

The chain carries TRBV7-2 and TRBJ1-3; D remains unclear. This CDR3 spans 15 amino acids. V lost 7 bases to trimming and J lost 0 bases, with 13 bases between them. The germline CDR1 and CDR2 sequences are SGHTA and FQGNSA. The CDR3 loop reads CASTKGPHSGNTIYF. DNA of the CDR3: TGTGCCAGCACCAAAGGGCCCCACTCTGGAAACACCATATATTTT.

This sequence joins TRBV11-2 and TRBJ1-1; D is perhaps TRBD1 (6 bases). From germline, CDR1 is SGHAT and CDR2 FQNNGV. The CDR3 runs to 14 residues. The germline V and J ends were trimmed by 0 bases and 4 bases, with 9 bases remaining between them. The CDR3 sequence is CASSLDGGLTEAFF. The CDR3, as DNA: TGTGCCAGCAGCTTAGACGGGGGCCTCACTGAAGCTTTCTTT.

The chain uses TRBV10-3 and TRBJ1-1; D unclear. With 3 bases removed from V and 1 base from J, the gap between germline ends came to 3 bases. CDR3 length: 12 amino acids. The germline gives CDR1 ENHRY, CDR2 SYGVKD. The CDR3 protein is CAISDRNTEAFF. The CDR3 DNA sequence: TGTGCCATCAGTGATCGGAACACTGAAGCTTTCTTT.

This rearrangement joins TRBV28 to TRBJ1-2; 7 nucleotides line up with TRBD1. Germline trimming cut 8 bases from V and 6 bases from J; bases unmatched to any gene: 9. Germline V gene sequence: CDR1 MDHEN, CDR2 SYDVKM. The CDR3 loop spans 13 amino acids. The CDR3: CASRSDRADGYTF. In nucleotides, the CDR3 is TGTGCCAGCCGATCTGACAGGGCCGATGGCTACACCTTC.

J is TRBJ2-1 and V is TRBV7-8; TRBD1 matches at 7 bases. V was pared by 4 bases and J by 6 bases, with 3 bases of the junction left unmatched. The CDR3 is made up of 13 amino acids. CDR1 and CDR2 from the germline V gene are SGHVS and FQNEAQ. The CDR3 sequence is CASSSGQVNEQFF. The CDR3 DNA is TGTGCCAGCAGCTCCGGACAGGTCAATGAGCAGTTCTTC.